The 3 T cell receptor beta chains reported below all come from one sample, sequenced in a study of beta chain features in type 1 diabetes. Findings and caveats of the study: TCRB CDR3 length was moderately but significantly reduced in all four CD4+ subsets of Type 1 diabetes patients.

The authors reverse transcribed all of the isolated RNA, so sequencing captured expressed TCRB transcripts. Repertoires were generated with immunoSEQ multiplex PCR, while TCRdb's copy carries only in-frame clones and drops some. The sample has about 360,000 clones; around an eighth are singletons. Antigen specificity for these receptors is unknown. The material sequenced was naive CD4+ T cells from blood. These receptor sequences come from a woman in her late teens or twenties with type 1 diabetes.

This chain uses TRBV7-2 with TRBJ2-1; TRBD1 might be the D (5 bases). The CDR3 spans 13 residues. Between the trimmed V and J ends, which lost 0 bases and 10 bases, there was a span of 10 bases. Germline CDR1 and CDR2: SGHTA and FQGNSA. CDR3: CASSLADMGEQFF. The CDR3 nucleotides are TGTGCCAGCAGCTTAGCGGACATGGGCGAGCAGTTCTTC.

This clone was picked up a small number of times. The CDR3 spells CASSVASPDTQYF. In DNA, the CDR3 is TGTGCCAGCAGCGTAGCTAGCCCAGATACGCAGTATTTT. The chain links TRBV9 to TRBJ2-3, with D maybe TRBD2 (5 bases). V gave up 0 bases and J gave up 4 bases, with 6 bases separating them. There are 13 residues in the CDR3. CDR1 is SGDLS and CDR2 is YYNGEE in the germline V gene.

The chain joins TRBV25-1 to TRBJ2-2; D is undetermined. The CDR3 spans 13 residues. V lost 6 bases and J lost 4, with 9 bases in between. Germline-derived CDR1 and CDR2 are MGHDK and SYGVNS. The DNA of the CDR3 is TGTGCCAGCAGGCCTTCGGGCACCGGGGAGCTGTTTTTT. Translated, it gives CASRPSGTGELFF.